These T cell receptor beta chains were read from a single sample in a study of regulatory T cells in long-lasting Graves disease. TCRdb re-called the multiplex PCR reads through MiXCR, storing one row per CDR3 protein. Among approximately 690,000 distinct CDR3 sequences listed, around 30% were seen once. The material was peripheral blood mononuclear cells (PBMCs), obtained when the disease was refractory, from a patient treated with antithyroid drugs. These receptors were obtained from a female donor with Graves disease. Each CDR3 is given with its conserved first and last residue. A D gene is named only where the DNA matches it firmly. Part of the rows lack a size; the others show once, few, many or a class for expanded clones.

CDR3nt: TGTGCCAGCAGCTTCCGGGACGTTAACACCGGGGAGCTGTTTTTT
CDR3aa: CASSFRDVNTGELFF
d_gene: .
j_gene: TRBJ2-2
abundance: few
len: 15
v_gene: TRBV7-9

CDR3nt: TGTGCCACCAGCAGAGATTGGGGACCAACACGGAATGAGCAGTTCTTC
CDR3aa: CATSRDWGPTRNEQFF
d_gene: .
j_gene: TRBJ2-1
abundance: .
len: 16
v_gene: TRBV15

CDR3nt: TGTGCCAGCAGCCCCATGGGGCGGGGGGAGAATTCACCCCTCCACTTT
CDR3aa: CASSPMGRGENSPLHF
d_gene: .
j_gene: TRBJ1-6
abundance: .
len: 16
v_gene: TRBV5-5

CDR3nt: TGTGCCAGCAGTTACTCCGGTAGGATTCAGGGACCCTACGAGCAGTACTTC
CDR3aa: CASSYSGRIQGPYEQYF
d_gene: .
j_gene: TRBJ2-7
abundance: few
len: 17
v_gene: TRBV6-5

CDR3nt: TGTGCCAGCAGCTTAGAGCGGAACACTGAAGCTTTCTTT
CDR3aa: CASSLERNTEAFF
d_gene: .
j_gene: TRBJ1-1
abundance: many
len: 13
v_gene: TRBV5-1

CDR3nt: TGTGCCAGCAGTTTATACCCTAGCGGTAGCACAGATACGCAGTATTTT
CDR3aa: CASSLYPSGSTDTQYF
d_gene: TRBD2
j_gene: TRBJ2-3
abundance: few
len: 16
v_gene: TRBV27

CDR3nt: TGTGCCAGCAGTTCCCAGAATCTGGACGCCTACTATGGCAACACCTTC
CDR3aa: CASSSQNLDAYYGNTF
d_gene: .
j_gene: TRBJ1-2
abundance: .
len: 16
v_gene: TRBV28

CDR3nt: TGTGCCAGTAGTATGAGGGGCACTGAAGCTTTCTTT
CDR3aa: CASSMRGTEAFF
d_gene: .
j_gene: TRBJ1-1
abundance: .
len: 12
v_gene: TRBV19

CDR3nt: TGCAGTGCTGGTTTTTGGGGTGGTAATCAGCCCCAGCATTTT
CDR3aa: CSAGFWGGNQPQHF
d_gene: .
j_gene: TRBJ1-5
abundance: .
len: 14
v_gene: TRBV20-1

CDR3nt: TGTGCCAGCAGTTTAGCGGGGCCCTCCTGCGAGCAGTACTTC
CDR3aa: CASSLAGPSCEQYF
d_gene: .
j_gene: TRBJ2-7
abundance: .
len: 14
v_gene: TRBV27

CDR3nt: TGTGCCAGCAGTGAATATACGACAGGGTCACGTCAGTACTTC
CDR3aa: CASSEYTTGSRQYF
d_gene: TRBD1
j_gene: TRBJ2-7
abundance: few
len: 14
v_gene: TRBV25-1

CDR3nt: TGTGCCAGCCACCTCGGACAGTCCATTACTGAAGCTTTCTTT
CDR3aa: CASHLGQSITEAFF
d_gene: .
j_gene: TRBJ1-1
abundance: .
len: 14
v_gene: TRBV6-1

CDR3nt: TGTGCCAGCAGCCCAGGGACTAGCGGGAGCTCCTACGAGCAGTACTTC
CDR3aa: CASSPGTSGSSYEQYF
d_gene: TRBD2
j_gene: TRBJ2-7
abundance: many
len: 16
v_gene: TRBV11-2

CDR3nt: TGTGCCAGCAGAGCTACAGGGTTGAACACTGAAGCTTTCTTT
CDR3aa: CASRATGLNTEAFF
d_gene: .
j_gene: TRBJ1-1
abundance: many
len: 14
v_gene: TRBV2

CDR3nt: TGTGCCAGCAGCGCCCGGACAGGAAGTGAAAAACTGTTTTTT
CDR3aa: CASSARTGSEKLFF
d_gene: TRBD1
j_gene: TRBJ1-4
abundance: .
len: 14
v_gene: TRBV13

CDR3nt: TGTGCCAGCAGTGAAATTGCCGGGGCGGGCGAGCAGTACTTC
CDR3aa: CASSEIAGAGEQYF
d_gene: .
j_gene: TRBJ2-7
abundance: .
len: 14
v_gene: TRBV6-1

CDR3nt: TGTGCCAGCAGCTCCCCGACAGGGCACGGAAGCAATCAGCCCCAGCATTTT
CDR3aa: CASSSPTGHGSNQPQHF
d_gene: TRBD1
j_gene: TRBJ1-5
abundance: .
len: 17
v_gene: TRBV2

CDR3nt: TGTGCCAGCAGCCGGACTACCTCTAGCACAGATACGCAGTATTTT
CDR3aa: CASSRTTSSTDTQYF
d_gene: .
j_gene: TRBJ2-3
abundance: .
len: 15
v_gene: TRBV12-3/TRBV12-4

CDR3nt: TGTGCCACCAGCAGAGATCGGACAGGAAACACCATATATTTT
CDR3aa: CATSRDRTGNTIYF
d_gene: .
j_gene: TRBJ1-3
abundance: many
len: 14
v_gene: TRBV15

CDR3nt: TGTGCCTGGAACGGCAGGGGGGGCACTGAAGCTTTCTTT
CDR3aa: CAWNGRGGTEAFF
d_gene: TRBD1
j_gene: TRBJ1-1
abundance: .
len: 13
v_gene: TRBV30

CDR3nt: TGTGCCAGCAGCCGGGTCGAGTTATACGAGCAGTACTTC
CDR3aa: CASSRVELYEQYF
d_gene: .
j_gene: TRBJ2-7
abundance: .
len: 13
v_gene: TRBV6-1

CDR3nt: TGCAGTGCTAGTGCACAGGGGGGAAATTCACCCCTCCACTTT
CDR3aa: CSASAQGGNSPLHF
d_gene: TRBD1
j_gene: TRBJ1-6
abundance: .
len: 14
v_gene: TRBV20-1

CDR3nt: TGCAGTGCCTATAACCCGGGACAGGGGGTAGAAGGCTACACCTTC
CDR3aa: CSAYNPGQGVEGYTF
d_gene: TRBD1
j_gene: TRBJ1-2
abundance: .
len: 15
v_gene: TRBV20-1

CDR3nt: TGCGCCAGCAGCTTGGAAGGGTACGTCCTGACTTTC
CDR3aa: CASSLEGYVLTF
d_gene: .
j_gene: TRBJ2-6
abundance: .
len: 12
v_gene: TRBV5-1

CDR3nt: TGTGCCAGCAGCTTAGCCCCGGGACTAATGCGAGGCGCCCAAGAGACCCAGTACTTC
CDR3aa: CASSLAPGLMRGAQETQYF
d_gene: TRBD2
j_gene: TRBJ2-5
abundance: .
len: 19
v_gene: TRBV7-9